This TCR beta chain was captured in a study of blood T cell repertoires in COVID-19. Trimming stripped 2 bases from V and 0 bases from J, with 9 bases between. This CDR3 is 15 amino acids long. Germline V gives CDR1 ENHRY, CDR2 SYGVKD. Per the authors' pipeline: Researchers report that nucleated cell counts were estimated from reference gene primer amplification. Here immunoSEQ multiplex PCR was the method, and the copy in TCRdb shows in-frame clones only, minus some. V and J calls and clone size come straight from that table; D and trimming were deduced from the DNA. The sample holds 150,000 to 200,000 clones; over 70% are singletons and the top ten take roughly 13%. Participant age was about 18 to 95 years, and participants resided in about two dozen US areas. Membership in each cohort depended on participant-reported clinical history. Cohort 3 donors were reported recovered after two negative PCRs, clearance, or symptom resolution.

This clonotype originated in a woman aged 55-70 years who had recovered from COVID-19. The chain joins TRBV10-3 to TRBJ2-3, with unresolved D. Sequencing input: PBMCs or T cells enriched from blood (not recorded which). CDR3 amino acids: CAISEKALSTDTQYF. CDR3 nucleotides: TGTGCCATCAGTGAGAAAGCGCTTAGCACAGATACGCAGTATTTT.